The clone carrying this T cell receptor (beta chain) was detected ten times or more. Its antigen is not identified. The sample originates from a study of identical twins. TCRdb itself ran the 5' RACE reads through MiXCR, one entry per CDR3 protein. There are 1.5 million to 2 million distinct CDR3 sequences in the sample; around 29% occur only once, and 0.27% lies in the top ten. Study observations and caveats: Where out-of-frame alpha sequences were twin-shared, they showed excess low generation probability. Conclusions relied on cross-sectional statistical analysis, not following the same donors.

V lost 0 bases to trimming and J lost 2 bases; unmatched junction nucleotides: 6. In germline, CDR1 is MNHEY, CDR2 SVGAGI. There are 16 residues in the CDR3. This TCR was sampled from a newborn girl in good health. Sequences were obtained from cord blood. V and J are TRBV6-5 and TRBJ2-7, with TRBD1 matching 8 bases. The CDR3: CASSYSSGQGTYEQYF. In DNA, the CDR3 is TGTGCCAGCAGTTACTCGTCCGGACAGGGCACCTACGAGCAGTACTTC.